This T cell receptor beta chain was profiled in a study of T cell repertoires in cytomegalovirus infection (dated by TCRdb to between 2018 and 2021). With regard to the full study: Alongside well-studied HLA-B-restricted epitopes, the peptide stimulations were aimed at recently identified HLA-C-restricted CMV epitopes, whose presentation resists viral immunomodulation. Because public TCR beta signatures pointed to carriage of CMV infection together with the matching HLA type, the HLA type of each donor mattered for the analysis. Study-wide conclusions, independent of this receptor: In the ex vivo response, HLA-C-restricted CMV-specific TCR beta clonotypes were dominant, and in two of eight donors the single most frequent clonotype came from this HLA-C-restricted group. Carriers of CMV infection plus the relevant HLA type were discriminated by the cumulative frequency of public TCR beta family members in the study cohort and in an independent roughly 350-donor cohort.

The run used an Illumina HiSeq 1500. TCRdb applied fastp at Q25 and MiXCR to the public reads, then kept only in-frame beta chains. Each entry merges the rows of one CDR3 protein and shows their most common DNA and genes. Counted in this sample were 700,000 to 950,000 distinct CDR3 sequences; about 31% of them appeared once. Of the sample, over 10% falls within the top ten clones. As concerns this clonotype: There is no known antigen for this receptor. No much larger clonotype is one base removed from it; base qualities were not supplied.

The treatment or condition label, as the study defines it: in vitro stimulation with specific CMV peptide epitopes to enrich CMV-specific T cells. V sheds 7 bases and J sheds 0 bases, leaving 13 bases between their ends. The CDR3 numbers 14 residues from cysteine through valine. The retained sequence is limited to the CDR3, 42 bases, with the frame set at the first base. Looking up the germline V gene yields CDR1 MDHEN and CDR2 SYDVKM. Recombination joined TRBV28 with TRBJ2-7, with TRBD1 perhaps the D gene, on 5 matching bases. The sequencing here drew on cultured CD8+ T cells from PBMCs, taken from culture after CMV antigen stimulation. The source is a human donor in good health (CMV status not recorded). Some clones in this sample may be carry-over from other donors' samples. The CDR3 protein sequence reads: CASMVQGSSYEQYV. Read as DNA, the sequence is TGTGCCAGCATGGTGCAGGGAAGCTCCTACGAGCAGTACGTC.